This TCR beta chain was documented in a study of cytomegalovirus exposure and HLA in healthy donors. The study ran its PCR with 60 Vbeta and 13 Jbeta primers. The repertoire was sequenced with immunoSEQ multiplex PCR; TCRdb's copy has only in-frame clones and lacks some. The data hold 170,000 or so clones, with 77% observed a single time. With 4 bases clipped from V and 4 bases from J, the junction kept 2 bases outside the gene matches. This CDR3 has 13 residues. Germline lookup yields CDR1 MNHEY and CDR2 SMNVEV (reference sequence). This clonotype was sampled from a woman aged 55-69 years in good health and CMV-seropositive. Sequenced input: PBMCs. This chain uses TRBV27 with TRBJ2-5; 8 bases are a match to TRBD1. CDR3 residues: CASSSRGRETQYF. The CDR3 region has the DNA TGTGCCAGCAGTTCCAGGGGGCGAGAGACCCAGTACTTC.